This T cell receptor (beta chain) was captured by sequencing in a study of T cell changes during pregnancy in multiple sclerosis. This CDR3 has 14 amino acids. V lost 8 bases, J lost 0 bases, and 13 bases lay in between. Germline CDR1 ENHRY, CDR2 SYGVKD. Profiling relied on immunoSEQ multiplex PCR, and the TCRdb table lists in-frame clones only, not all of them. The data contain tens of thousands of clones, approximately 85% of them singletons. The specimen was peripheral blood, collected in the first trimester of pregnancy. V is TRBV10-3 and J is TRBJ1-2; D not resolved. This TCR was sampled from a female donor with multiple sclerosis, enrolled in a pregnancy study. The CDR3 region is CAIYGGNPNYGYTF. Written as DNA, the CDR3 is TGTGCCATCTACGGCGGGAATCCTAACTATGGCTACACCTTC.